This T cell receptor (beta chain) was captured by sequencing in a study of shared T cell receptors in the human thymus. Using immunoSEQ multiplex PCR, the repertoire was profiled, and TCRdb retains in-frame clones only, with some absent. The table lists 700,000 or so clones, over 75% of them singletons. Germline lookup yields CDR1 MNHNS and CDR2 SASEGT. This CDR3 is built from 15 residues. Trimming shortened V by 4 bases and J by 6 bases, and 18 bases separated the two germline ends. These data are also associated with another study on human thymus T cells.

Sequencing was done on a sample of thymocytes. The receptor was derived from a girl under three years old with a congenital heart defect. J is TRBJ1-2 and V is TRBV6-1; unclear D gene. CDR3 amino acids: CASSVRGGKRDGYTF. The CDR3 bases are TGTGCCAGCAGTGTGCGGGGAGGCAAGAGGGATGGCTACACCTTC.